This passage covers 27 T cell receptor beta chains from one sample sequenced in a study of T cell repertoires and HLA-DP antigens. Profiling relied on immunoSEQ multiplex PCR, and the TCRdb table lists in-frame clones only, not all of them. The repertoire includes more than 90,000 clones, almost 95% of them detected once, and over 0.25% sits in the top ten. These receptors' targets are unknown. Sequencing input: CD4+ T cells from PBMCs. The receptors derive from a woman aged 18-30 years in good health and CMV-seronegative.

This chain joins TRBV10-1 and TRBJ2-5; maybe TRBD2 (6 bases). Germline V gives CDR1 WNHNN, CDR2 SYGVQD (reference sequence). The CDR3 has 13 residues. Deletions cut 5 bases from V and 2 bases from J, with 9 bases between. CDR3 sequence: CASSRDFQETQYF. The CDR3 DNA follows: TGCGCCAGCAGTAGGGACTTTCAAGAGACCCAGTACTTC.

The rearrangement uses TRBV11-2 and TRBJ2-6; D may be TRBD1 (6 bases). The CDR3 has 19 amino acids. CDR1 SGHAT and CDR2 FQNNGV come from the germline V gene. V shed 3 bases and J shed 0 bases, with 18 bases lying between them. As DNA, the CDR3 is TGTGCCAGCAGCTTGTTGTATAGACAGGCGCTCTCTGGGGCCAACGTCCTGACTTTC. It specifies CASSLLYRQALSGANVLTF.

The chain uses TRBV11-2 and TRBJ2-3; TRBD2 matches 12 bases. V was clipped by 5 bases and J by 5 bases; unmatched bases: 8. The CDR3 runs to 16 residues. Germline assignment: CDR1 SGHAT and CDR2 FQNNGV. CDR3 in amino acids: CASSKTSGGIRDTQYF. CDR3 nucleotide sequence: TGTGCCAGCAGCAAGACTAGCGGGGGTATCCGAGATACGCAGTATTTT.

The rearrangement joins TRBV6-5 to TRBJ1-2, with a weak D call TRBD1 (6 bases). The CDR3 consists of 15 residues. V shed 0 bases and J shed 7 bases, with 15 bases lying between them. From germline, CDR1 is MNHEY and CDR2 SVGAGI. CDR3 in amino acids: CASSYSRGFGGGYTF. In nucleotides, the CDR3 is TGTGCCAGCAGTTACTCCAGGGGATTTGGTGGTGGCTACACCTTC.

The chain links TRBV5-5 to TRBJ2-7; 9 positions match TRBD1. V was clipped by 4 bases and J by 2 bases; unmatched bases: 13. CDR3 length: 17 residues. From germline, CDR1 is SGHKS and CDR2 YYEKEE (reference sequence). The CDR3 here is CASSTDRGTIQAYEQYV. The DNA of the CDR3 is TGTGCCAGCAGCACGGACAGGGGAACCATCCAGGCCTACGAGCAGTACGTC.

The gene calls are TRBV29-1 and TRBJ2-2; a weak D match, TRBD2 (5 bases). The germline V and J ends were trimmed by 6 bases and 1 base, with 12 bases remaining between them. The CDR3 is 14 amino acids. The germline V gene has CDR1 SQVTM and CDR2 ANQGSEA. The CDR3 nucleotides are TGCAGCGTCATCGGACGGGGGAACACCGGGGAGCTGTTTTTT. The encoded protein is CSVIGRGNTGELFF.

The chain combines TRBV6-4 with TRBJ2-1; TRBD1 agrees at 9 bases. The CDR3 is 14 residues long. Trimming at V came to 6 bases and at J to 8 bases, leaving 8 bases not matched to a gene. Germline assignment: CDR1 MRHNA and CDR2 SNTAGT. For the CDR3, the DNA is TGTGCCAGCAGCCCCGGGACAGGGAGTTATGAGCAGTTCTTC. Its translation: CASSPGTGSYEQFF.

The chain couples TRBV4-3 to TRBJ1-5; no reliable D call. The CDR3 has 18 amino acids. The V gene's germline CDR1 is LGHNA and CDR2 YSLEER. Trimming left V 1 base short and J 0 bases short, with 16 bases between. CDR3 amino acids: CASSQGGPMGISNQPQHF. DNA of the CDR3: TGCGCCAGCAGCCAAGGAGGGCCAATGGGGATTAGCAATCAGCCCCAGCATTTT.

This chain links TRBV7-2 with TRBJ2-1, with 9 bases matching TRBD2. In germline, CDR1 is SGHTA, CDR2 FQGNSA. This CDR3 has 15 residues. Unmatched junction bases numbered 8, after V lost 1 base and J lost 10 bases. CDR3 protein: CASSLERGLALEQFF. CDR3 sequence (DNA): TGTGCCAGCAGCTTAGAGAGGGGACTAGCATTGGAGCAGTTCTTC.

This chain connects TRBV7-8 to TRBJ2-4; D remains unclear. V lost 0 bases and J 3 bases, leaving 9 bases between the germline ends. Germline V gene sequence: CDR1 SGHVS, CDR2 FQNEAQ. The CDR3 contains 15 residues. Here the CDR3 reads CASSLAGKYKNIQYF. CDR3 bases: TGTGCCAGCAGCTTAGCGGGGAAGTACAAAAACATTCAGTACTTC.

The chain combines TRBV5-1 with TRBJ2-3; 9 bases are shared with TRBD2. The CDR3 has 16 amino acids. V lost 2 bases and J lost 4; bases outside the gene matches: 8. Per the germline V gene, CDR1 is SGHRS and CDR2 is YFSETQ. The CDR3 DNA is TGCGCCAGCAGCTTTCAGGCGGGGGGGCTGGCAGATACGCAGTATTTT. Amino acids: CASSFQAGGLADTQYF.

The sample holds one count of this clone. The rearrangement links TRBV27 to TRBJ2-2; D may be TRBD1 or TRBD2 (6 bases each). V dropped 3 bases and J dropped 5 bases, with 16 bases sitting between them. The CDR3 sequence is 16 residues long. Germline CDR1 reads MNHEY; CDR2 reads SMNVEV (reference sequence). CDR3 protein: CASSFGGQGATGELFF. The CDR3 DNA is TGTGCCAGCAGTTTTGGGGGGCAGGGAGCAACCGGGGAGCTGTTTTTT.

The V gene is TRBV7-9, the J gene TRBJ1-2, with D unclear. V lost 2 bases, J lost 7 bases, and 14 bases lay in between. Germline assignment: CDR1 SEHNR and CDR2 FQNEAQ (reference sequence). This CDR3 has 14 residues. CDR3 bases: TGTGCCAGCAGCTTAACCGGGGAATCGGGTGGCTACACCTTC. Protein sequence: CASSLTGESGGYTF.

The chain links TRBV28 to TRBJ2-7; D ambiguous. Germline V gene data show CDR1 as MDHEN and CDR2 as SYDVKM. Trimming left V 6 bases short and J 2 bases short, with 11 bases between. The CDR3 is 13 amino acids. In nucleotides, the CDR3 is TGTGCCAGCAGAATAACGGCGGCCTACGAGCAGTACTTC. It yields the protein CASRITAAYEQYF. The full variable domain, with the rest looked up from reference TRBV28 and TRBJ2-7, is DVKVTQSSRYLVKRTGEKVFLECVQDMDHENMFWYRQDPGLGLRLIYFSYDVKMKEKGDIPEGYSVSREKKERFSLILESASTNQTSMYLCASRITAAYEQYFGPGTRLTVT.

DNA for the CDR3: TGTGCCAGCAGCCGAATGACAGGGGGCTATAATTCACCCCTCCACTTT. Amino acid sequence: CASSRMTGGYNSPLHF. V is TRBV4-2 and J is TRBJ1-6; 9 bases align to TRBD1. Germline CDR1 is LGHNA and CDR2 is YNFKEQ. The CDR3 covers 16 residues. Germline trimming cut 4 bases from V and 3 bases from J; bases unmatched to any gene: 4.

The CDR3 bases are TGTGCCAGCAGTTACGAGCGAAAGGGGCTCTACGAGCAGTACTTC. It codes for CASSYERKGLYEQYF. The chain uses TRBV6-6 and TRBJ2-7, with a possible D match to TRBD1 (5 bases). The V gene lost 2 bases and the J gene lost 3 bases, with 14 bases spanning the gap. The CDR3 loop spans 15 amino acids. Germline CDR1 reads MNHNY; CDR2 reads SVGAGI (reference sequence).

The rearrangement uses TRBV5-1 and TRBJ1-4; D is possibly TRBD1 (5 bases). CDR1 and CDR2 (germline): SGHRS, YFSETQ. The CDR3 spans 12 residues. Trimming removed 5 bases from V and 7 bases from J, with 9 bases in between. CDR3 amino acids: CASSPRGEKLFF. CDR3 nucleotides: TGCGCCAGCAGTCCGAGGGGTGAAAAACTGTTTTTT.

This rearrangement joins TRBV11-3 to TRBJ2-5; perhaps TRBD2 as D (6 bases). CDR1 and CDR2 from the germline V gene are SGHNT and YENEEA. The V and J ends lost 3 bases and 2 bases respectively, with 10 bases between them. The CDR3 consists of 14 residues. The CDR3 DNA reads TGTGCCAGCAGCTTGGGGGGAACACAAGAGACCCAGTACTTC. Its protein product is CASSLGGTQETQYF.

This chain connects TRBV28 to TRBJ2-7; the D gene is possibly TRBD1 (6 bases). The CDR3 sequence is 14 residues long. Looked up from germline, CDR1 is MDHEN and CDR2 is SYDVKM. V lost 6 bases to trimming and J lost 6 bases, with 18 bases between them. DNA of the CDR3: TGTGCCAGCAGCACCCCACAGGGTGTGGGCGAGCAGTACGTC. Amino acids: CASSTPQGVGEQYV.

The chain combines TRBV6-5 with TRBJ2-1; 10 bases map to TRBD2. The CDR3 runs to 13 residues. Trimming cost V 11 bases and J 10 bases; bases outside gene matches: 11. Per germline, CDR1 MNHEY and CDR2 SVGAGI. CDR3 region: CAAGQRGGWEQFF. The DNA of the CDR3 is TGTGCCGCCGGCCAGCGGGGGGGCTGGGAGCAGTTCTTC.

V and J are TRBV7-8 and TRBJ2-7; the D is unclear. The CDR3 has 15 amino acids. V lost 5 bases and J 1 base, leaving 15 bases between the germline ends. CDR1 is SGHVS, CDR2 FQNEAQ, per germline. DNA for the CDR3: TGTGCCAGCAGCCCCCTGGTTGGCTTGTCCTACGAGCAGTACGTC. Its translation: CASSPLVGLSYEQYV.

In the case of this clone: The sample has other DNA sequences that encode this CDR3 too. J is TRBJ1-3 and V is TRBV5-1, with D tentatively TRBD1 (6 bases). The germline V gene encodes CDR1 SGHRS and CDR2 YFSETQ. This CDR3 region has 16 residues. V lost 0 bases, J lost 0 bases, and 10 bases lay in between. CDR3 protein: CASSLEAGASGNTIYF. The CDR3 nucleotides read TGCGCCAGCAGCTTGGAGGCAGGGGCCTCTGGAAACACCATATATTTT.

The chain couples TRBV7-9 to TRBJ1-6; D ambiguous. V was cut by 3 bases and J by 5 bases, with 14 bases left in between. Looked up from germline, CDR1 is SEHNR and CDR2 is FQNEAQ (reference sequence). This CDR3 has 16 residues. In DNA, the CDR3 is TGTGCCAGCAGCTTCGGGAAGGGCACACATAATTCACCCCTCCACTTT. Protein product: CASSFGKGTHNSPLHF. Full variable domain (rest looked up from reference TRBV7-9 and TRBJ1-6): DTGVSQNPRHKITKRGQNVTFRCDPISEHNRLYWYRQTLGQGPEFLTYFQNEAQLEKSRLLSDRFSAERPKGSFSTLEIQRTEQGDSAMYLCASSFGKGTHNSPLHFGNGTRLTVT.

The chain has TRBV11-2 and TRBJ1-2; 12 bases align to TRBD1. The CDR3 is 15 residues long. Germline values: CDR1 SGHAT, CDR2 FQNNGV. Trimming at V came to 2 bases and at J to 8 bases, leaving 6 bases not matched to a gene. The CDR3 spells CASSLSGQGARGYTF. For the CDR3, the DNA is TGTGCCAGCAGCTTATCGGGACAGGGGGCGCGGGGCTACACCTTC.

The rearrangement links TRBV10-3 to TRBJ2-1; 12 nucleotides line up with TRBD2. V trimming: 0 bases; J trimming: 8 bases; junction bases outside the gene matches: 8. The CDR3 extends over 17 amino acids. The germline gives CDR1 ENHRY, CDR2 SYGVKD. The CDR3 loop is CAISESTRLAGVDEQFF. The CDR3 coding sequence is TGTGCCATCAGTGAGTCGACTCGACTAGCGGGAGTGGATGAGCAGTTCTTC.

The chain uses TRBV6-4 and TRBJ2-3, with 9 bases identical to TRBD1. The CDR3 is made up of 15 amino acids. The trim removed 8 bases at V and 3 bases at J, leaving 9 bases unmatched. Germline CDR1 and CDR2: MRHNA and SNTAGT. The CDR3 spells CASSAGTGKTDTQYF. The DNA of the CDR3 is TGTGCCAGCTCCGCCGGGACAGGGAAAACAGATACGCAGTATTTT.

This clone is a singleton in its sample. The CDR3 sequence: CASSLRTVNTGELFF. The CDR3 DNA is TGTGCCAGCTCACTCAGGACGGTGAACACCGGGGAGCTGTTTTTT. V gene TRBV18 combines with J gene TRBJ2-2; D is ambiguous. V gave up 4 bases and J gave up 1 base, with 10 bases separating them. Per germline, CDR1 KGHSH and CDR2 LQKENI. The CDR3 is made up of 15 amino acids.